This T cell receptor beta chain derives from a study of chemoradiotherapy in HPV16-positive cancers. Looking at the study overall: Candidate HPV-specific clones and shared TCR motifs came from a couple of HPV16-positive patients. Study-wide results and limits: Non-HPV-specific T cells did not expand in tumors during treatment, whereas candidate HPV-specific clones and E7-related motifs did. For HPV16-positive patients, expanding HPV-responsive T cells associated with longer recurrence-free survival.

Remarks on this clone: The antigen is not known.

The CDR3 runs to 14 residues. Germline CDR1 reads SGHTA; CDR2 reads FQGTGA. The V and J ends lost 6 bases and 5 bases, in that order; junction bases with no gene match: 7. The table came from immunoSEQ multiplex PCR; TCRdb's copy has only in-frame clones and leaves some out. Of 35,000 to 45,000 clones listed, around 82% are singletons. Repeated repertoire sampling spanned the course of chemoradiotherapy. The TCR originated in a human donor with HPV-associated anogenital cancer. The specimen was blood, collected from a patient who underwent chemoradiotherapy. J is TRBJ2-5 and V is TRBV7-3, with 9 bases fitting TRBD2. The CDR3 DNA is TGTGCCAGCAGTCAGAGCGGGGGGAGGGAGACCCAGTACTTC. Its translation is CASSQSGGRETQYF.